The following is a TCR beta chain sequence with its context. Its matching antigen is unknown. V gave up 6 bases and J gave up 7 bases, with 13 bases separating them. The CDR3 runs 13 residues. Germline V CDR1 and CDR2: MDHEN, SYDVKM. This specimen belongs to a study of T cell responses to AZD1222 COVID-19 vaccine. Findings and limits, study-wide: In all cases, repertoires were sampled only after the peak T cell response. As reported, nearly half of all spike-specific TCRs target variant regions that are unmutated.

Using immunoSEQ multiplex PCR, the repertoire was profiled, and TCRdb retains in-frame clones only, with some absent. Among 77,000 or so clones, around 93% were seen once, and the ten largest hold around 30%. Doses given second, at about 4 or about 12 weeks, were pooled. V gene TRBV28 combines with J gene TRBJ1-5; no reliable D call. The sequence derives from an adult who received the AZD1222 COVID-19 vaccine. The sample in question was peripheral blood, obtained 28 days after the second AZD1222 dose. This CDR3 reads CASRQENEQPQHF. The CDR3 DNA reads as TGTGCCAGCAGGCAGGAGAACGAACAGCCCCAGCATTTT.